These 17 T cell receptor beta chains originate from one sample sequenced in a study of blood T cell repertoires in COVID-19. The method was immunoSEQ multiplex PCR; TCRdb's version includes in-frame clones alone and lacks a portion of them. The sample lists more than 85,000 clones; about 81% were seen once. Sequencing was performed on peripheral blood. All receptors derive from a man aged 55 to 69 with acute or convalescent COVID-19.

The chain links TRBV27 to TRBJ2-7; 9 bases match TRBD1. Germline-derived CDR1 and CDR2 are MNHEY and SMNVEV (reference sequence). The CDR3 is 20 residues long. Unmatched junction bases numbered 20, after V lost 2 bases and J lost 3 bases. As DNA, the CDR3 is TGTGCCAGCAGTTTAAAACCTCCGGGACAGGGCACGCGATTTGTCTACGAGCAGTACTTC. Its translation is CASSLKPPGQGTRFVYEQYF.

The chain uses TRBV6-2 or TRBV6-3 and TRBJ1-2, with D hard to call. The germline gives CDR1 MNHEY, CDR2 SVGEGT. This CDR3 comprises 12 residues. Deletions cut 3 bases from V and 8 bases from J, with 10 bases between. The CDR3 DNA sequence: TGTGCCAGCAGTTATACTGCAGGCGGCTACACCTTC. It codes for CASSYTAGGYTF.

The V and J genes are TRBV6-2 or TRBV6-3 and TRBJ1-1; D not resolved. CDR3 size: 13 residues. Per the germline V gene, CDR1 is MNHEY and CDR2 is SVGEGT. V was pared by 2 bases and J by 4 bases, with 8 bases between. The CDR3 region has the DNA TGTGCCAGCAGTTACCTCGGGAGCACTGAAGCTTTCTTT. Translating it yields CASSYLGSTEAFF.

V usage is TRBV19 and J usage is TRBJ2-2; D not resolved. CDR1 LNHDA and CDR2 SQIVND come from the germline V gene (reference sequence). Trimming pared 3 bases from V and 1 base from J, leaving 3 bases between. The CDR3 is 13 residues long. The CDR3 reads CASSMRNTGELFF. CDR3 nucleotides: TGTGCCAGTAGTATGAGGAACACCGGGGAGCTGTTTTTT.

The chain carries TRBV7-8 and TRBJ2-7; the D gene is possibly TRBD2 (7 bases). Germline V gene lookup returns CDR1 SGHVS and CDR2 FQNEAQ. Trimming removed 2 bases from V and 2 bases from J, with 22 bases in between. This CDR3 comprises 18 residues. In nucleotides, the CDR3 is TGTGCCAGCAGCTTAAGAGCTGGGGGGGGCAGGAGCGCCTACGAGCAGTACTTC. This sequence encodes CASSLRAGGGRSAYEQYF.

The chain employs TRBV19 and TRBJ2-1; 11 bases are a match to TRBD2. CDR3 length: 16 amino acids. Germline CDR1 is LNHDA and CDR2 is SQIVND (reference sequence). J lost 7 bases, V lost 5 bases, and 10 bases had no gene match. This CDR3 is CASSGPPGLAENEQFF. CDR3 DNA sequence: TGTGCCAGTAGTGGGCCCCCGGGACTAGCGGAAAATGAGCAGTTCTTC.

This clone was counted between two and nine times. The chain is built from TRBV11-2 and TRBJ1-3, with TRBD1 matching over 7 bases. Per germline, CDR1 SGHAT and CDR2 FQNNGV. V shed 6 bases and J 9 bases; nucleotides not matched to a gene: 8. The length of the CDR3 is 13 residues. DNA for the CDR3: TGTGCCAGCAGTTCCGACAGGGCCCGCACCATATATTTT. Protein sequence: CASSSDRARTIYF.

The chain couples TRBV29-1 to TRBJ1-3, with 8 positions matching TRBD1. The CDR3 runs to 13 residues. Looked up from germline, CDR1 is SQVTM and CDR2 is ANQGSEA. V gave up 6 bases and J gave up 2 bases; unmatched junction bases: 3. In DNA form, the CDR3 reads TGCAGCGTGTTGACAGGGGCTGGAAACACCATATATTTT. Translating it yields CSVLTGAGNTIYF. Full variable domain (remainder filled in from reference TRBV29-1 and TRBJ1-3): SAVISQKPSRDICQRGTSLTIQCQVDSQVTMMFWYRQQPGQSLTLIATANQGSEATYESGFVIDKFPISRPNLTFSTLTVSNMSPEDSSIYLCSVLTGAGNTIYFGEGSWLTVV.

The chain combines TRBV7-2 with TRBJ2-4; TRBD1 matches 8 bases. The CDR3 loop spans 13 amino acids. V was pared by 3 bases and J by 6 bases, with 1 base of the junction left unmatched. Germline-derived CDR1 and CDR2 are SGHTA and FQGNSA. DNA for the CDR3: TGTGCCAGCAGCTTTGGACAGGGAAACATTCAGTACTTC. Encoded protein: CASSFGQGNIQYF.

The chain combines TRBV6-5 with TRBJ2-5, with 9 bases lining up with TRBD1. There are 15 residues in the CDR3. The germline gives CDR1 MNHEY, CDR2 SVGAGI. The ends lost 0 bases at V and 2 bases at J; junction bases unmatched: 1. The CDR3 nucleotides are TGTGCCAGCAGTTACTCGGGACAGGGTCAAGAGACCCAGTACTTC. This translates into CASSYSGQGQETQYF.

This CDR3 is CASSPFQAETQYF. CDR3 coding DNA: TGTGCCAGCTCACCATTCCAGGCGGAGACCCAGTACTTC. The rearrangement uses TRBV18 and TRBJ2-5, with D uncertain. There are 13 residues in the CDR3. Germline values: CDR1 KGHSH, CDR2 LQKENI. With 2 bases removed from V and 5 bases from J, the gap between germline ends came to 9 bases. Full variable domain (missing parts from reference TRBV18 and TRBJ2-5): NAGVMQNPRHLVRRRGQEARLRCSPMKGHSHVYWYRQLPEEGLKFMVYLQKENIIDESGMPKERFSAEFPKEGPSILRIQQVVRGDSAAYFCASSPFQAETQYFGPGTRLLVL.

V usage is TRBV10-3 and J usage is TRBJ2-1; 9 bases agree with TRBD2. The germline V gene encodes CDR1 ENHRY and CDR2 SYGVKD. The CDR3 has 15 amino acids. Trimming cost V 2 bases and J 8 bases; bases outside gene matches: 7. CDR3 in DNA: TGTGCCATCAGTGAGGGGAGCGGGAGGCAGGATGAGCAGTTCTTC. Translating it yields CAISEGSGRQDEQFF.

The chain joins TRBV7-9 to TRBJ1-1, with 8 bases that match TRBD1. V gave up 7 bases and J gave up 5 bases; unmatched junction bases: 15. The germline V gene has CDR1 SEHNR and CDR2 FQNEAQ (reference sequence). The CDR3 is 16 residues long. DNA for the CDR3: TGTGCCAGCACAAGTTCAGGGGGCGGTTACTCTACTGAAGCTTTCTTT. It translates to CASTSSGGGYSTEAFF.

The chain is built from TRBV2 and TRBJ1-1, with 10 bases lining up with TRBD1. J lost 11 bases, V lost 6 bases, and 9 bases had no gene match. The CDR3 has 13 amino acids. In germline, CDR1 is SNHLY, CDR2 FYNNEI. CDR3 region: CASRPGQGVRAFF. The CDR3 nucleotides are TGTGCCAGCAGACCCGGACAGGGGGTTAGGGCTTTCTTT.

The chain is built from TRBV19 and TRBJ2-3; D is perhaps TRBD2 (5 bases). This CDR3 contains 16 residues. Looked up from germline, CDR1 is LNHDA and CDR2 is SQIVND (reference sequence). V was cut by 7 bases and J by 7 bases, with 24 bases left in between. CDR3 sequence: CASTPPGGGTRNTQYF. The DNA for the CDR3 is TGTGCCAGTACCCCCCCTGGAGGCGGAACAAGGAATACGCAGTATTTT.

This clone was recorded a few times. The gene calls are TRBV11-3 and TRBJ1-2; D may be TRBD1 (5 bases). Deletions cut 3 bases from V and 4 bases from J, with 12 bases between. The germline V gene encodes CDR1 SGHNT and CDR2 YENEEA. There are 14 residues in the CDR3. CDR3 protein: CASSFPGNGYGYTF. CDR3 nucleotides: TGTGCCAGCAGCTTCCCAGGGAATGGCTATGGCTACACCTTC.

This clone was seen more than once but under ten times. V is TRBV10-1 and J is TRBJ2-7; 8 nucleotides line up with TRBD1. The CDR3 is made up of 11 amino acids. Losses at the gene ends were 4 bases for V and 12 bases for J; bases not matched to a gene: 5. Germline V gives CDR1 WNHNN, CDR2 SYGVQD (reference sequence). CDR3 residues: CASSGDRFPYF. CDR3 coding DNA: TGCGCCAGCAGTGGGGACAGGTTCCCGTACTTC.